This TCR beta chain was identified in a study of CD8 T cells in Susac syndrome. Study-wide points: The study admitted that it had a relatively small number of individuals in its TCR sequencing and HLA analysis.

The V gene lost 4 bases and the J gene lost 4 bases, with 11 bases spanning the gap. The germline CDR1 and CDR2 sequences are MDHEN and SYDVKM. The CDR3 extends over 13 amino acids. To note about this clonotype: What it binds is unknown.

The T cells that were sequenced for TCR beta were CD8+ and CD4+ cells from blood. TEMRA cells were enriched by FACS, and CD4+ and CD8+ T cells were negatively isolated. After extraction with the RNeasy kit, about 0.45 to 1 ug of the RNA was reverse transcribed using random hexamers. Amplification of TCR beta CDR3 was carried out by immunoSEQ multiplex PCR, which covered 54 Vbeta and 13 Jbeta segments. MiXCR, applied by TCRdb to the immunoSEQ multiplex PCR reads, yields one record per CDR3 protein. Of some 220,000 distinct CDR3 sequences in the sample, about 95% were seen once. The sequence derives from a human donor with multiple sclerosis. Sequenced sample: CD4+ T cells from PBMCs. The chain joins TRBV28 to TRBJ2-7; D is possibly TRBD1 (6 bases). This chain's CDR3 is CASSSARGYEQYF. The CDR3 coding sequence is TGTGCCAGCAGTTCGGCCAGGGGTTACGAGCAGTACTTC.